What follows are 7 T cell receptor beta chains derived from one specimen sequenced in a study of cytomegalovirus exposure and HLA in healthy donors. The primer mix had 60 Vbeta and 13 Jbeta primers. The repertoire was sequenced with immunoSEQ multiplex PCR; TCRdb's copy has only in-frame clones and lacks some. The sample lists under 200,000 clones, 75% to 80% occurring once. The sample taken for sequencing was PBMCs. All receptors come from a man aged 50 or older in good health and CMV-seropositive.

V and J are TRBV27 and TRBJ1-4, with 11 nucleotides matching TRBD1. CDR3 length equals 17 residues. V lost 3 bases, J lost 3 bases, and 6 bases stayed unmatched. Germline loops: CDR1 MNHEY, CDR2 SMNVEV (reference sequence). CDR3 sequence: CASSFRTGGPSNEKLFF. Written as DNA, the CDR3 is TGTGCCAGCAGTTTCCGGACAGGGGGCCCTTCTAATGAAAAACTGTTTTTT.

The chain recombines TRBV19 with TRBJ1-1; perhaps TRBD1 as D (5 bases). Germline CDR1 reads LNHDA; CDR2 reads SQIVND (reference sequence). The CDR3 runs to 17 residues. Trimming removed 0 bases from V and 8 bases from J, with 22 bases in between. The CDR3 reads CASSIEPATVELEEAFF. In nucleotides, the CDR3 is TGTGCCAGTAGTATAGAACCCGCGACAGTTGAGCTTGAGGAAGCTTTCTTT.

This chain joins TRBV7-9 and TRBJ2-2, with D possibly being TRBD1 (5 bases). Germline V lookup: CDR1 SEHNR, CDR2 FQNEAQ (reference sequence). The CDR3 runs 16 residues. V was clipped by 2 bases and J by 2 bases, with 12 bases between them. Here the CDR3 reads CASSLIRQLNTGELFF. CDR3 in DNA: TGTGCCAGCAGCTTAATTCGACAGTTAAACACCGGGGAGCTGTTTTTT.

This clone was seen a handful of times. This chain links TRBV30 with TRBJ1-5; a weak D match, TRBD1 (6 bases). Trimming stripped 2 bases from V and 5 bases from J, with 10 bases between. The CDR3 is 13 amino acids. Germline V CDR1 and CDR2: GTSNPN, SVGIG (reference sequence). This CDR3 is CAWSYSGDQPQHF. CDR3 sequence (DNA): TGTGCCTGGAGTTACTCAGGGGATCAGCCCCAGCATTTT. Filled out from reference TRBV30 and TRBJ1-5, the complete variable domain reads SQTIHQWPATLVQPVGSPLSLECTVEGTSNPNLYWYRQAAGRGLQLLFYSVGIGQISSEVPQNLSASRPQDRQFILSSKKLLLSDSGFYLCAWSYSGDQPQHFGDGTRLSIL.

In its sample, this clone was seen a few times. This chain links TRBV28 with TRBJ1-2; 9 bases align to TRBD1. V was clipped by 10 bases and J by 5 bases; unmatched bases: 11. The CDR3 consists of 14 residues. CDR1 is MDHEN and CDR2 is SYDVKM in the germline V gene. CDR3 nucleotide sequence: TGTGCCACCCGTGACAGGGGGGGATCTTATGGCTACACCTTC. It encodes CATRDRGGSYGYTF.

Only one count was recorded for this clone. This chain uses TRBV10-3 with TRBJ2-1; TRBD2 aligns across 8 bases. Germline loops: CDR1 ENHRY, CDR2 SYGVKD. J was trimmed by 6 bases and V by 5 bases; bases with no gene match: 12. The CDR3 consists of 16 residues. The CDR3 coding sequence is TGTGCCATCAGTCGAAGGACTAGCAGTCTCCTCAATGAGCAGTTCTTC. Encoded protein: CAISRRTSSLLNEQFF.

This clone was seen once. The DNA for the CDR3 is TGTGCCAGCAGTCCTGACAGGGGGAACACTGAAGCTTTCTTT. Amino acid sequence: CASSPDRGNTEAFF. This chain joins TRBV6-5 and TRBJ1-1; 8 bases fit TRBD1. CDR1 is MNHEY, CDR2 SVGAGI, per germline. The CDR3 spans 14 residues. V lost 5 bases to trimming and J lost 1 base; unmatched junction nucleotides: 3.